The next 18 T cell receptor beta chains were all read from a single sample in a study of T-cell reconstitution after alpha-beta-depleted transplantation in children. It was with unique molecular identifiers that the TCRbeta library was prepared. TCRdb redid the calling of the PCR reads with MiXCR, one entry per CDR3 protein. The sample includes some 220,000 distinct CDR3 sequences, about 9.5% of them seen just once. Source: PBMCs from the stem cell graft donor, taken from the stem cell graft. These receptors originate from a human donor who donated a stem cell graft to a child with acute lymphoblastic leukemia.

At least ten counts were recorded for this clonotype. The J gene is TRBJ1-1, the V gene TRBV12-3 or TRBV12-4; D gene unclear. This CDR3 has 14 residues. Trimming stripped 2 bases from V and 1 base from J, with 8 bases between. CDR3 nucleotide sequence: TGTGCCAGCAGTTTAAGGGTAAAGAACACTGAAGCTTTCTTT. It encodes CASSLRVKNTEAFF.

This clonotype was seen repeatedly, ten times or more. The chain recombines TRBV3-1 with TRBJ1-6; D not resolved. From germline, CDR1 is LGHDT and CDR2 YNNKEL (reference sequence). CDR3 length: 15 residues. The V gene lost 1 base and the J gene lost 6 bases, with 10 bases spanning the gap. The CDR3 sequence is CASSQVGSLNSPLHF. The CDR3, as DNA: TGTGCCAGCAGCCAAGTGGGCAGCCTTAATTCACCCCTCCACTTT.

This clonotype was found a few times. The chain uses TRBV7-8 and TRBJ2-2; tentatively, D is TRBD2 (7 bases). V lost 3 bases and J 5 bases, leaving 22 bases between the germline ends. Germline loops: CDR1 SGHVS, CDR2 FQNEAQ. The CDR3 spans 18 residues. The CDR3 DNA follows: TGTGCCAGCAGCTTGTGGGGGGGCCACTCAGAAGGAACCGGGGAGCTGTTTTTT. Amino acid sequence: CASSLWGGHSEGTGELFF.

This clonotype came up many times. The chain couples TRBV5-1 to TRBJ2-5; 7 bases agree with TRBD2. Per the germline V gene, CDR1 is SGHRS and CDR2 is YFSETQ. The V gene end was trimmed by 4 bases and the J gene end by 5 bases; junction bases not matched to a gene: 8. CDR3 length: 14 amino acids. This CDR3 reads CASSPGLSTETQYF. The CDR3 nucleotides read TGCGCCAGCAGCCCGGGACTATCCACGGAGACCCAGTACTTC.

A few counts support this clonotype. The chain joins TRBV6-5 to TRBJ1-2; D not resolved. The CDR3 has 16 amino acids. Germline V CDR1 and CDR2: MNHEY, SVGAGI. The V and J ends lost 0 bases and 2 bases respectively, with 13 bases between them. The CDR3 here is CASSYSWPDLNYGYTF. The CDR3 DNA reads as TGTGCCAGCAGTTACTCGTGGCCAGATTTAAACTATGGCTACACCTTC.

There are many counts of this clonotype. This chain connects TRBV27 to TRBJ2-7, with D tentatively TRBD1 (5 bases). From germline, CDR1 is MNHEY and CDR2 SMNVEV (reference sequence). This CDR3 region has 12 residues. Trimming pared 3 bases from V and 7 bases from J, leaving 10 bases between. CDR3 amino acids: CASSFDPGEQYF. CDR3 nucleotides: TGTGCCAGCAGTTTTGACCCAGGGGAGCAGTACTTC.

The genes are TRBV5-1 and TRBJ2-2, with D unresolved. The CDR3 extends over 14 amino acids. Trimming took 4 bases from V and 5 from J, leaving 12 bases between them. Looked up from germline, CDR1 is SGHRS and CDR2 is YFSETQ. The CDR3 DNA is TGCGCCAGCAGCAAGGACCGTGAGACCGGGGAGCTGTTTTTT. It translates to CASSKDRETGELFF.

The CDR3 nucleotides are TGCGCCAGCAGCTTGGGCCTTACAGGGAAGGACCAAGAGACCCAGTACTTC. It yields the protein CASSLGLTGKDQETQYF. V is TRBV5-1 and J is TRBJ2-5; a possible D gene is TRBD1 (6 bases). The CDR3 spans 17 residues. Germline V gene sequence: CDR1 SGHRS, CDR2 YFSETQ. V was clipped by 0 bases and J by 0 bases, with 15 bases between them.

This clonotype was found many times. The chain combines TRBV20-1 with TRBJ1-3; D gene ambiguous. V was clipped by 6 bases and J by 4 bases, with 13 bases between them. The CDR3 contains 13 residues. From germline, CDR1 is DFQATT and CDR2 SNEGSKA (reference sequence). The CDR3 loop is CSALVTVGNTIYF. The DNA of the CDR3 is TGCAGTGCCCTAGTCACAGTCGGAAACACCATATATTTT.

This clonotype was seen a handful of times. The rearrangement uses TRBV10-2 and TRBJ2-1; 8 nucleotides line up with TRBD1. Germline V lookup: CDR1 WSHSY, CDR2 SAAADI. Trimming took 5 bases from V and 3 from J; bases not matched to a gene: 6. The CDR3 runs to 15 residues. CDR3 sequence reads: CASSRQTGGYNEQFF. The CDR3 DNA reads TGCGCCAGCAGTCGGCAAACAGGGGGCTACAATGAGCAGTTCTTC.

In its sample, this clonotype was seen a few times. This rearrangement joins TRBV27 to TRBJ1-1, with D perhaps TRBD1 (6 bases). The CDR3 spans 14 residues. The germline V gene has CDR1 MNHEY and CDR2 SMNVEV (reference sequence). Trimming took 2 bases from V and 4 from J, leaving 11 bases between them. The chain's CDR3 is CASSLRDIGTEAFF. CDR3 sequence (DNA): TGTGCCAGCAGTTTAAGGGACATCGGCACTGAAGCTTTCTTT.

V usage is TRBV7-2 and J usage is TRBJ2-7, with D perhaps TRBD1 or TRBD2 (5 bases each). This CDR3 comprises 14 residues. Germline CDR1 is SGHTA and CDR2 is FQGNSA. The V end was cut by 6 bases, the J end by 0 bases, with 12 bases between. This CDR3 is CASSRDDLSYEQYF. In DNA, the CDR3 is TGTGCCAGCAGTCGGGACGACCTCTCCTACGAGCAGTACTTC. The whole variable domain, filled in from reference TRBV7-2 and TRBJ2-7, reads GAGVSQSPSNKVTEKGKDVELRCDPISGHTALYWYRQSLGQGLEFLIYFQGNSAPDKSGLPSDRFSAERTGGSVSTLTIQRTQQEDSAVYLCASSRDDLSYEQYFGPGTRLTVT.

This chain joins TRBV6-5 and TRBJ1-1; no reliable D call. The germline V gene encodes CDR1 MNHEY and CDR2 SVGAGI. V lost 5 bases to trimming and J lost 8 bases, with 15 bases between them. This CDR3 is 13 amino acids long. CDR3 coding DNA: TGTGCCAGCAGTAACATTGGGTGGGGAGAAGCTTTCTTT. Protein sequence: CASSNIGWGEAFF.

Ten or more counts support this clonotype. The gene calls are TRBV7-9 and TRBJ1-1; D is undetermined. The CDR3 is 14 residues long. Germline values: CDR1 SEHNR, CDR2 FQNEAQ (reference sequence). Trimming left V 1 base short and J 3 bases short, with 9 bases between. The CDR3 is CASSLEGSDTEAFF. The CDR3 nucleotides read TGTGCCAGCAGCTTAGAGGGCAGCGACACTGAAGCTTTCTTT.

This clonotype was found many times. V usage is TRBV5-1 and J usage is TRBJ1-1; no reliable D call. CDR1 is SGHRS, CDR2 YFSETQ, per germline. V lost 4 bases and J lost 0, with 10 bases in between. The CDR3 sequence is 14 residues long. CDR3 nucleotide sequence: TGCGCCAGCAGCCCGTCCACAGTGAACACTGAAGCTTTCTTT. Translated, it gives CASSPSTVNTEAFF. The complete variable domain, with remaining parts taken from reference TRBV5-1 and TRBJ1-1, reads KAGVTQTPRYLIKTRGQQVTLSCSPISGHRSVSWYQQTPGQGLQFLFEYFSETQRNKGNFPGRFSGRQFSNSRSEMNVSTLELGDSALYLCASSPSTVNTEAFFGQGTRLTVV.

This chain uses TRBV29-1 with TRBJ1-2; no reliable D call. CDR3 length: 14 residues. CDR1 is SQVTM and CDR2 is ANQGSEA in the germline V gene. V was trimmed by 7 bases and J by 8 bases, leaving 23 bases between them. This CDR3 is CSAAPRGGEFGYTF. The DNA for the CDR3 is TGCAGCGCCGCTCCCCGGGGTGGGGAATTCGGCTACACCTTC.

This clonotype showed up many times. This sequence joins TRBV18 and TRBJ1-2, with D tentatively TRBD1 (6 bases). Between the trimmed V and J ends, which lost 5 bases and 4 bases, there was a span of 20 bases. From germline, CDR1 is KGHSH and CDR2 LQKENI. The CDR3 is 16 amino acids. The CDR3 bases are TGTGCCAGCTCATTTGTCGCCCGGGGGCGTGTCTATGGCTACACCTTC. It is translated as CASSFVARGRVYGYTF. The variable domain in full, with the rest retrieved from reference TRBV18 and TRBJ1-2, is NAGVMQNPRHLVRRRGQEARLRCSPMKGHSHVYWYRQLPEEGLKFMVYLQKENIIDESGMPKERFSAEFPKEGPSILRIQQVVRGDSAAYFCASSFVARGRVYGYTFGSGTRLTVV.

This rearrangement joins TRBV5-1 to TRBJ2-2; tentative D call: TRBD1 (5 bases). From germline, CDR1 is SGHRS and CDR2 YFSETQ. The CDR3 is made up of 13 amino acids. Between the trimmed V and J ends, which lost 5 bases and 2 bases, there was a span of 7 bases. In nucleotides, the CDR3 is TGCGCCAGCAGACAGGACAACACCGGGGAGCTGTTTTTT. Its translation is CASRQDNTGELFF. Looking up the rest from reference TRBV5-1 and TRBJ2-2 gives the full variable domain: KAGVTQTPRYLIKTRGQQVTLSCSPISGHRSVSWYQQTPGQGLQFLFEYFSETQRNKGNFPGRFSGRQFSNSRSEMNVSTLELGDSALYLCASRQDNTGELFFGEGSRLTVL.